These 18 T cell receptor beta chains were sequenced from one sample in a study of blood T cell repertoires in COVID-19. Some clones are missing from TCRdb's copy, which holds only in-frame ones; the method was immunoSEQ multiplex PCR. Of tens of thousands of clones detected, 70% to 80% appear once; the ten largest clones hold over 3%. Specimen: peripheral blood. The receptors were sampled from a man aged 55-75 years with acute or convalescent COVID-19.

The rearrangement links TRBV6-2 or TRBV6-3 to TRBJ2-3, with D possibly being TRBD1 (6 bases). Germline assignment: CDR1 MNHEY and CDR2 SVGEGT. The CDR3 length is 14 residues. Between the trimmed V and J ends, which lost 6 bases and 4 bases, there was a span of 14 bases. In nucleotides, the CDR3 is TGTGCCAGCAGCGGGGCAGGGGTGGCAGATACGCAGTATTTT. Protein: CASSGAGVADTQYF.

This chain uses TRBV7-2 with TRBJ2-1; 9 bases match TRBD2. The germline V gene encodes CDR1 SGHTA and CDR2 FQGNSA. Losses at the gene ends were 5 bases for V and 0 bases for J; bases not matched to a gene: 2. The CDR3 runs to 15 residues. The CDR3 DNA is TGTGCCAGCAGCCGTAGCGGGAGCTCCTACAATGAGCAGTTCTTC. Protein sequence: CASSRSGSSYNEQFF. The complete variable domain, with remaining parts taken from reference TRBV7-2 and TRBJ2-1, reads GAGVSQSPSNKVTEKGKDVELRCDPISGHTALYWYRQSLGQGLEFLIYFQGNSAPDKSGLPSDRFSAERTGGSVSTLTIQRTQQEDSAVYLCASSRSGSSYNEQFFGPGTRLTVL.

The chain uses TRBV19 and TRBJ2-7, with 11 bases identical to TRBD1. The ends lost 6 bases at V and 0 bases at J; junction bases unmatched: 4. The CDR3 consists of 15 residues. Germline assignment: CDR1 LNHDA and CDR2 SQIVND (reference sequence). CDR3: CASSPGTGGSYEQYF. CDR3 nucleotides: TGTGCCAGTAGCCCCGGGACAGGGGGCTCCTACGAGCAGTACTTC.

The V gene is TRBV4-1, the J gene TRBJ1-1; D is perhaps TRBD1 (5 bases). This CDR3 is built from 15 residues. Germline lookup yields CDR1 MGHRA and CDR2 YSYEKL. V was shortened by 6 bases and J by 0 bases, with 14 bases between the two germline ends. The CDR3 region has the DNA TGCGCCAGCAGTCCAAGAGGGGAGGTGAACACTGAAGCTTTCTTT. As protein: CASSPRGEVNTEAFF.

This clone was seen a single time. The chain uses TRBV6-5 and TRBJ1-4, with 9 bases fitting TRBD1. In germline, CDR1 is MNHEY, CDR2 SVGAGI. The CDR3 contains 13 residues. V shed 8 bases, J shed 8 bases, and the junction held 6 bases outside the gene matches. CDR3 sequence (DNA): TGTGCCAGCGATCGGGACAGGGACGAAAAACTGTTTTTT. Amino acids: CASDRDRDEKLFF.

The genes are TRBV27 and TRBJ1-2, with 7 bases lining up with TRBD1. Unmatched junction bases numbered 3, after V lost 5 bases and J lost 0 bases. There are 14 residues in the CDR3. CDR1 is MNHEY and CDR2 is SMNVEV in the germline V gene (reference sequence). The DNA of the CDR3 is TGTGCCAGCAGTCCAGGGGGAGCTAACTATGGCTACACCTTC. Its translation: CASSPGGANYGYTF.

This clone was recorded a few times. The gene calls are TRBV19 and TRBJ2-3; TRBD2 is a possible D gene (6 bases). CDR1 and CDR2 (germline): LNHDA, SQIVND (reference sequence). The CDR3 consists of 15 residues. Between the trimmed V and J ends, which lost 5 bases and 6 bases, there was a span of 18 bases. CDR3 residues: CASSPMGGVGDTQYF. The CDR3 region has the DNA TGTGCCAGTAGTCCCATGGGGGGAGTAGGCGATACGCAGTATTTT.

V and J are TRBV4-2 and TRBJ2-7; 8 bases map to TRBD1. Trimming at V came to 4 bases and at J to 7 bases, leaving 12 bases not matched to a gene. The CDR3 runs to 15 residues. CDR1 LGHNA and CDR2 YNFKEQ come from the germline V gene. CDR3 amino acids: CASSRQPGQVQEQYF. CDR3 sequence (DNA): TGTGCCAGCAGCCGACAACCGGGACAGGTCCAAGAGCAGTACTTC.

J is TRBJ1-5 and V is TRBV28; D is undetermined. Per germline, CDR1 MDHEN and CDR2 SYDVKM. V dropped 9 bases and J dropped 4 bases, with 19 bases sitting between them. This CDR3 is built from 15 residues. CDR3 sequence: CASRAPEAGNQPQHF. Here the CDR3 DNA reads TGTGCCAGTAGGGCCCCCGAGGCGGGAAATCAGCCCCAGCATTTT.

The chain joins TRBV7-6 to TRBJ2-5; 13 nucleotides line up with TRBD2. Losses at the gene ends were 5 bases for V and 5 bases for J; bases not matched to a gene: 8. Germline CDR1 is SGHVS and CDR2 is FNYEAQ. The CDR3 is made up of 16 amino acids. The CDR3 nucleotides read TGTGCCAGCAGCACAAGACTAGCGGGAGGTGGGGAGACCCAGTACTTC. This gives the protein CASSTRLAGGGETQYF.

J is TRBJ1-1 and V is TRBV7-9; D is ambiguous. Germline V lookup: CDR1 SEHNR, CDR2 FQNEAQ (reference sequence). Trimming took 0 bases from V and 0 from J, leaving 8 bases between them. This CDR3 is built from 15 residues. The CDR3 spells CASSLAVRLNTEAFF. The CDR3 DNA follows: TGTGCCAGCAGCTTAGCTGTACGGTTGAACACTGAAGCTTTCTTT.

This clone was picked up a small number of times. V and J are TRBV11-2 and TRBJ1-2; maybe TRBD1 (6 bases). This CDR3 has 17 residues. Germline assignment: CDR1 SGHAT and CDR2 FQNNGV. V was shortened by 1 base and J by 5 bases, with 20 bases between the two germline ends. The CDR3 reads CASSLALRDKRLYGYTF. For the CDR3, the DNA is TGTGCCAGCAGCTTAGCCCTTCGGGACAAAAGACTTTATGGCTACACCTTC.

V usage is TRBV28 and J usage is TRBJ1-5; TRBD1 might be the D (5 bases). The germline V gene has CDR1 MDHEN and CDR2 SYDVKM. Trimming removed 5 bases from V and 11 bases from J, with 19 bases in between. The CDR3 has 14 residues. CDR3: CASSMDPDRGAQHF. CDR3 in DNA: TGTGCCAGCAGTATGGACCCGGATCGGGGGGCCCAGCATTTT. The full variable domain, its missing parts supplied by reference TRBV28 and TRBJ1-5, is DVKVTQSSRYLVKRTGEKVFLECVQDMDHENMFWYRQDPGLGLRLIYFSYDVKMKEKGDIPEGYSVSREKKERFSLILESASTNQTSMYLCASSMDPDRGAQHFGDGTRLSIL.

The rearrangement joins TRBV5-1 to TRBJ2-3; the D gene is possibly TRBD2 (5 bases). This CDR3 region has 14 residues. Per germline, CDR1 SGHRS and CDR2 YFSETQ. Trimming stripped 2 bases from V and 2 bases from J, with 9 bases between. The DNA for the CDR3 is TGCGCCAGCAGCTTAGCGGCCCCCACAGATACGCAGTATTTT. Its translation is CASSLAAPTDTQYF.

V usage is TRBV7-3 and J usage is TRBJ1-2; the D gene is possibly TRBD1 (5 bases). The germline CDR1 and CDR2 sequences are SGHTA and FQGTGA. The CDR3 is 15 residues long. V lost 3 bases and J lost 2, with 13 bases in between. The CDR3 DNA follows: TGTGCCAGCAGCTTGGGGCGGAATTCCAACTATGGCTACACCTTC. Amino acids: CASSLGRNSNYGYTF.

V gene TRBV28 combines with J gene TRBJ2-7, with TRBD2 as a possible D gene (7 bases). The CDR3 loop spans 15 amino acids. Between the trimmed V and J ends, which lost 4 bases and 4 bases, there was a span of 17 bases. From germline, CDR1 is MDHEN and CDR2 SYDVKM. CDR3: CASSSGGGTNYEQYF. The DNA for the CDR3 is TGTGCCAGCAGTTCCGGCGGGGGCACGAATTACGAGCAGTACTTC.

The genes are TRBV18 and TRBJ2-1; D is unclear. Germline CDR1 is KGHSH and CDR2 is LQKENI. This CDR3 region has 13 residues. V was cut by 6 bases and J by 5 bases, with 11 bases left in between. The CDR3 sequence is CASSSHPNNEQFF. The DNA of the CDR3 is TGTGCCAGCTCTTCACACCCAAACAATGAGCAGTTCTTC. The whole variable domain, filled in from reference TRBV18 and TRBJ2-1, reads NAGVMQNPRHLVRRRGQEARLRCSPMKGHSHVYWYRQLPEEGLKFMVYLQKENIIDESGMPKERFSAEFPKEGPSILRIQQVVRGDSAAYFCASSSHPNNEQFFGPGTRLTVL.

The CDR3 protein is CASSSSSGITYEQYF. DNA for the CDR3: TGTGCCAGCAGCTCCTCTAGCGGCATTACCTACGAGCAGTACTTC. The chain combines TRBV28 with TRBJ2-7; TRBD2 matches 7 bases. CDR3 length equals 15 residues. V was pared by 6 bases and J by 2 bases, with 10 bases of the junction left unmatched. Germline V gene data show CDR1 as MDHEN and CDR2 as SYDVKM.